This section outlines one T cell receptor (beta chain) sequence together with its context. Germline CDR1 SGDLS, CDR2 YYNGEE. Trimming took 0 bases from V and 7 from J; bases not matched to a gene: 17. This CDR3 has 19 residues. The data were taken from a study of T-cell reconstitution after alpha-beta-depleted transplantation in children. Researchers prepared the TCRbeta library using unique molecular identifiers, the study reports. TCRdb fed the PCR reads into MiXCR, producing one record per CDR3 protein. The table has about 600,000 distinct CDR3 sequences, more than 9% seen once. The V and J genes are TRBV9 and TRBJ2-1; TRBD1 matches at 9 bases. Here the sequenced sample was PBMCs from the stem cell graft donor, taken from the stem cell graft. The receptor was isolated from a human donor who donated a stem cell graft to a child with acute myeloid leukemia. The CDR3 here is CASSVVQGAIKRAGNEQFF. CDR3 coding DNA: TGTGCCAGCAGCGTAGTACAGGGGGCGATTAAGAGGGCCGGGAATGAGCAGTTCTTC.